The 5 T cell receptor beta chains below were found in one sample sequenced in a study of CD8+ T cells in alopecia areata. Following extraction, RNA underwent reverse transcription to cDNA, which served as the sequencing template. This table comes from immunoSEQ multiplex PCR, and its TCRdb copy is limited to in-frame clones, with some not included. The top ten clones hold around 5% of a sample with around 190,000 clones, about 56% of them seen once. The sample taken for sequencing was CD8+ T cells sorted from blood. Receptors originate from a human donor in good health.

The chain recombines TRBV9 with TRBJ2-1; 9 bases are shared with TRBD2. Germline V lookup: CDR1 SGDLS, CDR2 YYNGEE. Trimming took 3 bases from V and 2 from J; bases not matched to a gene: 9. There are 17 residues in the CDR3. This chain's CDR3 is CASSASSGGSTYNEQFF. CDR3 DNA: TGTGCCAGCAGCGCTTCAAGCGGGGGGTCTACCTACAATGAGCAGTTCTTC.

The chain employs TRBV30 and TRBJ2-5, with D possibly being TRBD1 (5 bases). The CDR3 covers 15 residues. Germline lookup yields CDR1 GTSNPN and CDR2 SVGIG (reference sequence). V lost 0 bases and J 5 bases, leaving 16 bases between the germline ends. In DNA form, the CDR3 reads TGTGCCTGGAGTGTAGGTGGGGCCATGTTCGAGACCCAGTACTTC. Translation: CAWSVGGAMFETQYF. The complete variable domain, with remaining parts taken from reference TRBV30 and TRBJ2-5, reads SQTIHQWPATLVQPVGSPLSLECTVEGTSNPNLYWYRQAAGRGLQLLFYSVGIGQISSEVPQNLSASRPQDRQFILSSKKLLLSDSGFYLCAWSVGGAMFETQYFGPGTRLLVL.

This clone appeared a few times. The rearrangement links TRBV7-2 to TRBJ2-7; D is possibly TRBD1 or TRBD2 (5 bases each). Germline assignment: CDR1 SGHTA and CDR2 FQGNSA. V was pared by 5 bases and J by 2 bases, with 10 bases between. The CDR3 extends over 13 amino acids. The CDR3 nucleotides read TGTGCCAGCAGCGAACGGGGCCCCTACGAGCAGTACTTC. This sequence encodes CASSERGPYEQYF.

This clone was observed a few times. This chain joins TRBV27 and TRBJ2-1; the match to TRBD2 covers 8 bases. This CDR3 is built from 13 residues. From germline, CDR1 is MNHEY and CDR2 SMNVEV (reference sequence). J was trimmed by 6 bases and V by 6 bases; bases with no gene match: 4. The CDR3 protein is CASSPGTSNEQFF. The CDR3 DNA reads as TGTGCCAGCAGCCCCGGGACTAGCAATGAGCAGTTCTTC.

The V call is TRBV27, the J call TRBJ2-7, with 7 bases matching TRBD2. The CDR3 consists of 13 residues. CDR1 is MNHEY and CDR2 is SMNVEV in the germline V gene (reference sequence). With V trimmed by 4 bases and J by 2 bases, 2 bases remained unmatched. The CDR3, as DNA: TGTGCCAGCAGTTATGGGACTACCTACGAGCAGTACTTC. This gives the protein CASSYGTTYEQYF.